This section outlines one T cell receptor (beta chain) sequence together with its context. Antigen specificity is unknown. Clones were read by immunoSEQ multiplex PCR, and TCRdb kept only the in-frame ones, dropping some. Among nearly 15,000 clones listed, roughly 85% were seen once. These data come from a study of T cells in localized non-small cell lung cancer. Points from the study as a whole: Adjacent uninvolved lung had the highest clonality, suggesting focused antigen responses. Higher T cell density in the blood was associated with longer overall survival, whereas higher adjacent-lung clonality associated with shorter survival. Paired adjacent lung recovered a median roughly 60 of the top 100 tumor clones.

Specimen: peripheral blood, collected before any cancer treatment. This clonotype originated in a female donor over 55 with stage I squamous cell lung carcinoma.

CDR3 amino acids: CASSFGTGRMNTEAFF. CDR3 nucleotides: TGCGCCAGCAGCTTCGGGACAGGGAGAATGAACACTGAAGCTTTCTTT. This rearrangement joins TRBV5-1 to TRBJ1-1, with 9 positions matching TRBD1. The CDR3 has 16 amino acids. The germline gives CDR1 SGHRS, CDR2 YFSETQ. Trimming cost V 2 bases and J 0 bases; bases outside gene matches: 5.